This passage covers 17 T cell receptor beta chains from one sample sequenced in a study of blood T cell repertoires in COVID-19. The repertoire was sequenced with immunoSEQ multiplex PCR; TCRdb's copy has only in-frame clones and lacks some. Of roughly 200,000 clones in the sample, 75% to 90% are singletons; the top ten hold 5% to 7.5%. Sequences were obtained from PBMCs or T cells enriched from blood (not recorded which). The origin of the receptors is a man in his forties or fifties who had recovered from COVID-19.

V gene TRBV5-1 combines with J gene TRBJ2-7, with 7 positions matching TRBD2. Germline-derived CDR1 and CDR2 are SGHRS and YFSETQ. V shed 0 bases and J 6 bases; nucleotides not matched to a gene: 9. The length of the CDR3 is 15 residues. The CDR3 DNA is TGCGCCAGCAGCTTGGAGGGAGGGTCTATTGGCGAGCAGTACTTC. Translation gives CASSLEGGSIGEQYF.

CDR3 sequence reads: CASSTSGRADTQYF. The DNA of the CDR3 is TGCGCCAGTTCGACTAGCGGGAGGGCCGATACGCAGTATTTT. The rearrangement links TRBV10-2 to TRBJ2-3; the match to TRBD2 covers 14 bases. CDR1 and CDR2 (germline): WSHSY, SAAADI. The CDR3 covers 14 residues. The V gene end was trimmed by 9 bases and the J gene end by 6 bases; junction bases not matched to a gene: 5.

This sequence joins TRBV4-2 and TRBJ2-5, with 11 bases that match TRBD2. V lost 1 base, J lost 4 bases, and 2 bases stayed unmatched. The CDR3 sequence is 15 residues long. Germline V lookup: CDR1 LGHNA, CDR2 YNFKEQ. CDR3 coding DNA: TGTGCCAGCAGCCAAGGACTAGCGGGAAGAGAGACCCAGTACTTC. It codes for CASSQGLAGRETQYF.

This clone appeared once. The rearrangement uses TRBV15 and TRBJ1-2, with D possibly matching TRBD1 (6 bases). The CDR3 is 17 amino acids. V was trimmed by 1 base and J by 1 base, leaving 16 bases between them. Germline loops: CDR1 LNHNV, CDR2 YYDKDF (reference sequence). CDR3 protein: CATSRVQKDRDNYGYTF. CDR3 nucleotide sequence: TGTGCCACCAGCAGAGTCCAGAAGGACAGAGATAACTATGGCTACACCTTC.

The chain carries TRBV3-1 (or the pseudogene TRBV3-2) and TRBJ2-4; TRBD1 matches 7 bases. V was pared by 0 bases and J by 10 bases, with 0 bases of the junction left unmatched. Germline loops: CDR1 LGHDT, CDR2 YNNKEL (reference sequence). The CDR3 sequence is 12 residues long. The CDR3 coding sequence is TGTGCCAGCAGCCAAGACAGGGGGATTCAGTACTTC. It encodes CASSQDRGIQYF.

The CDR3 nucleotides read TGTGCCAGCAGCTCGACCCGACAGGCCGGGCAGGAGACCCAGTACTTC. Its translation: CASSSTRQAGQETQYF. The chain is built from TRBV7-9 and TRBJ2-5, with D tentatively TRBD1 (6 bases). V lost 4 bases, J lost 5 bases, and 20 bases lay in between. The CDR3 has 16 residues. Germline CDR1 SEHNR, CDR2 FQNEAQ (reference sequence). The full variable domain, with the rest looked up from reference TRBV7-9 and TRBJ2-5, is DTGVSQNPRHKITKRGQNVTFRCDPISEHNRLYWYRQTLGQGPEFLTYFQNEAQLEKSRLLSDRFSAERPKGSFSTLEIQRTEQGDSAMYLCASSSTRQAGQETQYFGPGTRLLVL.

This clone was seen only a few times. The gene calls are TRBV4-1 and TRBJ2-1; 9 nucleotides line up with TRBD1. The CDR3 loop spans 16 amino acids. Trimming took 1 base from V and 10 from J; bases not matched to a gene: 11. From germline, CDR1 is MGHRA and CDR2 YSYEKL. This chain's CDR3 is CASSQAKTGGEWEQFF. The CDR3 DNA is TGCGCCAGCAGCCAAGCGAAGACAGGGGGGGAGTGGGAGCAGTTCTTC.

V usage is TRBV7-2 and J usage is TRBJ1-5; the D is unclear. This CDR3 region has 14 residues. V was cut by 5 bases and J by 4 bases, with 12 bases left in between. Germline V gene data show CDR1 as SGHTA and CDR2 as FQGNSA. Here the CDR3 DNA reads TGTGCCAGCAGCCCAGGTTTGGGTAATCAGCCCCAGCATTTT. It is translated as CASSPGLGNQPQHF.

In its sample, this clone was seen once. The chain recombines TRBV5-4 with TRBJ2-1; 13 bases are a match to TRBD2. The length of the CDR3 is 14 residues. V was clipped by 2 bases and J by 8 bases; unmatched bases: 1. In germline, CDR1 is SGHNT, CDR2 YYREEE (reference sequence). CDR3 region: CASSLGTSGDEQFF. The CDR3 coding sequence is TGTGCCAGCAGCTTAGGGACTAGCGGGGATGAGCAGTTCTTC.

This rearrangement joins TRBV20-1 to TRBJ2-1; D gene unclear. The germline gives CDR1 DFQATT, CDR2 SNEGSKA (reference sequence). The germline V and J ends were trimmed by 0 bases and 15 bases, with 12 bases remaining between them. This CDR3 has 11 residues. The CDR3 protein is CSARDYQWWFF. CDR3 nucleotides: TGCAGTGCTAGAGATTATCAGTGGTGGTTCTTC.

The chain joins TRBV20-1 to TRBJ1-1; tentatively, D is TRBD1 (5 bases). Germline CDR1 is DFQATT and CDR2 is SNEGSKA (reference sequence). The CDR3 length is 11 residues. DNA for the CDR3: TGCACCCCCGGGGGGAACACTGAAGCTTTCTTT. Its protein is CTPGGNTEAFF.

J is TRBJ2-2 and V is TRBV4-1, with TRBD1 matching over 7 bases. The CDR3 sequence is 15 residues long. The junction had 5 bases not matched to a gene; V was cut back by 1 base and J by 6 bases. The germline CDR1 and CDR2 sequences are MGHRA and YSYEKL. The CDR3 DNA reads TGCGCCAGCAGCCAAGGACAGGGATTCGCCGGGGAGCTGTTTTTT. The encoded protein is CASSQGQGFAGELFF.

This sequence joins TRBV30 and TRBJ1-4; a weak D match, TRBD1 (5 bases). V was shortened by 4 bases and J by 9 bases, with 18 bases between the two germline ends. This CDR3 has 14 residues. CDR1 GTSNPN and CDR2 SVGIG come from the germline V gene (reference sequence). This chain's CDR3 is CAWTEGGGRKKLFF. The CDR3 coding sequence is TGTGCCTGGACTGAGGGCGGGGGACGTAAAAAACTGTTTTTT.

The chain couples TRBV11-2 to TRBJ1-1; D is perhaps TRBD1 (5 bases). Germline assignment: CDR1 SGHAT and CDR2 FQNNGV. The V and J ends lost 8 bases and 3 bases respectively, with 10 bases between them. The CDR3 is 12 residues long. The CDR3 sequence: CASSARDTEAFF. For the CDR3, the DNA is TGTGCCAGCTCCGCCAGGGACACTGAAGCTTTCTTT.

The rearrangement joins TRBV30 to TRBJ2-2; D is uncertain. V lost 4 bases and J 4 bases, leaving 10 bases between the germline ends. This CDR3 has 13 residues. CDR1 GTSNPN and CDR2 SVGIG come from the germline V gene (reference sequence). CDR3 residues: CAWNFPGTGELFF. Here the CDR3 DNA reads TGTGCCTGGAACTTCCCGGGCACCGGGGAGCTGTTTTTT.

The chain links TRBV19 to TRBJ1-2; 8 bases are shared with TRBD1. Germline-derived CDR1 and CDR2 are LNHDA and SQIVND (reference sequence). J lost 7 bases, V lost 3 bases, and 4 bases had no gene match. The CDR3 spans 13 residues. In DNA, the CDR3 is TGTGCCAGTAGTATTCAGGGGGCGGGTGGCTACACCTTC. Translation gives CASSIQGAGGYTF.

This clone has just one count. The rearrangement links TRBV7-9 to TRBJ1-2, with a weak D call TRBD1 (5 bases). V lost 6 bases to trimming and J lost 7 bases, with 15 bases between them. CDR3 length: 13 amino acids. Germline loops: CDR1 SEHNR, CDR2 FQNEAQ (reference sequence). The CDR3 loop reads CASSTGVPIGYTF. CDR3 DNA sequence: TGTGCCAGCAGTACAGGAGTCCCTATTGGCTACACCTTC.